This T cell receptor beta chain came from a study of blood T cell repertoires in COVID-19. At the level of the study: The United States, Italy and Spain were the sources of the acute and convalescent COVID-19 samples. The cDNA or gDNA used as material had been derived from T cells, B-cell-depleted T cells, or PBMCs.

CDR1 ENHRY and CDR2 SYGVKD come from the germline V gene. The CDR3 sequence is 15 residues long. V lost 2 bases, J lost 7 bases, and 12 bases lay in between. In the source study's methods: Amplification of reference gene primers was used by the study to estimate nucleated cell counts. Only in-frame clones appear in the TCRdb table, and some are missing; sequencing was by immunoSEQ multiplex PCR. V and J calls and clone size are given by that table; D and trimming were obtained from the DNA. The data hold roughly 170,000 clones, with roughly 84% observed a single time. The rearrangement joins TRBV10-3 to TRBJ1-6; possible D gene TRBD1, 5 bases. The source of this sequence is a man aged 60-69 years who had recovered from COVID-19. The sequenced sample consisted of peripheral blood. CDR3 nucleotides: TGTGCCATCAGTGAGGCGGGACGGGGAAATTCACCCCTCCACTTT. Protein sequence: CAISEAGRGNSPLHF.